Given below is one T cell receptor beta chain in context. The antigen is undetermined. This specimen belongs to a study of T cell responses to AZD1222 COVID-19 vaccine. TCRdb keeps only in-frame clones here, not all; method: immunoSEQ multiplex PCR. The sample consists of tens of thousands of clones, over 75% of them appearing once. Overall study results and limits: Repertoires in all cases were sampled only once the peak T cell response had passed. A mostly white British donor set with more females was recruited, and clonal diversity was possibly underestimated. A reported finding is that nearly half of spike-specific TCRs target unmutated variant regions.

The V segment lost 0 bases and the J segment 1 base; nucleotides outside the gene matches: 6. Per the germline V gene, CDR1 is KGHDR and CDR2 is SFDVKD. CDR3 size: 17 residues. The V gene is TRBV24-1, the J gene TRBJ2-3; 7 nucleotides line up with TRBD1. Specimen: peripheral blood, collected on day 0 of AZD1222 vaccination. This receptor was obtained from an adult in good health. The CDR3 here is CATSDLGNRGGTDTQYF. CDR3 nucleotides: TGTGCCACCAGTGATTTGGGGAACAGGGGAGGCACAGATACGCAGTATTTT.